This T cell receptor beta chain was captured by sequencing in a study of blood T cells in healthy people across ages (dated by TCRdb to between 2015 and 2016). Looking at the study overall: In model experiments, roughly one uniquely barcoded TCR beta cDNA molecule per two T cells was captured by template switching. Using deep sequencing normalized with unique cDNA molecular identifiers, the study measured how TCR beta repertoire diversity changes with age. The donors were divided into four age groups: young (average approximately 15 years), middle-aged (about 40), aged (roughly 60) and long-lived (roughly 88). To avoid experimental bias, donors of different ages were distributed randomly across sequencing lanes. For two donors (one aged 18 to 30 and one aged 80 or older), the study analyzed two additional independent replicas of 1 million unique cDNA reads from the same blood draw.

In the germline V gene, CDR1 corresponds to SQVTM and CDR2 to ANQGSEA. The CDR3 covers 14 residues, taking in both the cysteine and the phenylalanine. This entry keeps only the CDR3 DNA: 42 bases, framed from base 1. Trimming removed 4 bases from V and 2 bases from J, leaving 15 bases between the germline ends. What the research found in general, with its limitations: The percentage of naive T cells measured by flow cytometry correlated strongly with observed TCR beta diversity. The long-lived group showed more naive CD4+ T cells, fewer expanded clones and increased TCR diversity than the aged group, suggesting age selection. As age increased, observed TCR beta diversity per million T cells dropped in a roughly linear way, and a significant reduction was already evident by age about 40. Because donor CMV infection status was unknown, age-related changes in expanded clonotypes were potentially confounded. Estimates of total diversity based on one million sequenced T cells were regarded as lower bounds and as underestimates. Because profiling used bulk unsorted PBMCs, naive and antigen-experienced compartments could not be compared conclusively.

The method behind the library was 5' RACE. Sequencing instrument: Illumina HiSeq 2500. A second 7 to 11 cycle PCR used a sample-barcoded 5' primer and a J-beta primer mix. Each TCR beta cDNA molecule received a unique molecular identifier from a template-switch 5' adaptor carrying 12 random nucleotides. Each sample yielded at least 3 million CDR3-containing paired-end reads. All of the RNA was converted into first-strand cDNA using the Mint cDNA synthesis kit, with a TRBC-specific oligonucleotide serving as the primer. Following uracil-DNA glycosylase treatment, all cDNA underwent a first 18-cycle PCR with the universal primers M1SS and BC2_uni_R. The paper's data handling went like this. For normalization, 1 million high-quality reads, each with a distinct molecular identifier, were randomly selected from each sample. Instead of being binned into consensus sequences, reads with shared molecular identifiers were discarded. MiTCR, with a Q25 quality threshold and the strictest error-elimination algorithm, was used for CDR3 identification, clonotype clustering and error correction. A nonparametric unseen species model with Euler transformation was used to estimate lower-bound total TCR beta diversity. TCRdb ran its own pipeline on the public reads, namely fastp trimming at Q25 and MiXCR clone calling, and kept in-frame beta chains. Each CDR3 protein gets just one entry, which takes the most common genes and DNA from the rows behind it. The V and J calls here are based on TCRdb, not the publication. Here the sample has approximately 350,000 distinct CDR3 sequences; 45% to 65% occur a single time. The ten largest account for 45% to 55% of the sample.

Turning to this clonotype: The specificity of this receptor is unknown. No much larger clone exists at a distance of one base, and base qualities are not known.

Donors were a few dozen systemically healthy Caucasian individuals from Russia aged 6 to 90 years. About 10 milliliters of peripheral blood were collected from each donor into EDTA-treated Vacutainer tubes. Ficoll-Paque density-gradient centrifugation was used to isolate PBMCs, with at least 7 million per sample. Trizol reagent was used to extract total RNA from PBMCs, with at least 5.5 micrograms per sample. Naive CD45RAhigh/CD27high T cell percentages were measured by flow cytometry on a PBMC aliquot from every donor. Recombination linked TRBV29-1 to TRBJ2-7; 7 matching bases give a weak D call of TRBD1. The sequence was obtained from a man between 60 and 75 years old in good health. Sample: blood. The DNA is TGCAGCGTTGCCCCAGGGGGGAGCACCTACGAGCAGTACTTC. Its coded protein is CSVAPGGSTYEQYF.